These 8 T cell receptor beta chains share one sample of origin, sequenced in a study of T cells after yellow fever vaccination. MiXCR, applied by TCRdb to the 5' RACE reads, yields one record per CDR3 protein. This sample has tens of thousands of distinct CDR3 sequences, with 7.3% found just once. The specimen was CD8+ T cells sorted from PBMCs, collected less than 11 days after the first yellow fever vaccination. These receptors all stem from a man aged 18 to 35 who received the YFV17D yellow fever vaccine.

V and J are TRBV9 and TRBJ2-3, with D perhaps TRBD2 (5 bases). CDR1 SGDLS and CDR2 YYNGEE come from the germline V gene. CDR3 length: 13 amino acids. V lost 4 bases and J lost 8, with 14 bases in between. The CDR3 reads CASSFWTPCTQYF. CDR3 bases: TGTGCCAGCAGCTTCTGGACTCCGTGTACGCAGTATTTT. Filled out from reference TRBV9 and TRBJ2-3, the complete variable domain reads DSGVTQTPKHLITATGQRVTLRCSPRSGDLSVYWYQQSLDQGLQFLIQYYNGEERAKGNILERFSAQQFPDLHSELNLSSLELGDSALYFCASSFWTPCTQYFGPGTRLTVL.

The rearrangement uses TRBV11-3 and TRBJ2-6; the D gene is possibly TRBD1 (6 bases). V lost 2 bases, J lost 1 base, and 6 bases lay in between. Germline V lookup: CDR1 SGHNT, CDR2 YENEEA. The CDR3 sequence is 15 residues long. The CDR3 sequence: CASSLTGSGANVLTF. The CDR3 DNA sequence: TGTGCCAGCAGCTTAACAGGGTCTGGGGCCAACGTCCTGACTTTC.

Concerning this clonotype: With a much larger clone just one base away, this may be a read error. V gene TRBV7-8 combines with J gene TRBJ2-1, with 8 bases aligning to TRBD1. The junction had 12 bases not matched to a gene; V was cut back by 7 bases and J by 7 bases. Germline CDR1 and CDR2: SGHVS and FQNEAQ. This CDR3 has 15 amino acids. The CDR3 is CASIHHQGARNEQFF. The CDR3 DNA is TGTGCCAGCATACATCATCAGGGGGCGAGAAATGAGCAGTTCTTC. Full variable domain (rest looked up from reference TRBV7-8 and TRBJ2-1): GAGVSQSPRYKVAKRGQDVALRCDPISGHVSLFWYQQALGQGPEFLTYFQNEAQLDKSGLPSDRFFAERPEGSVSTLKIQRTQQEDSAVYLCASIHHQGARNEQFFGPGTRLTVL.

The sample holds a few counts of this clonotype. The chain has TRBV7-9 and TRBJ2-1; D is possibly TRBD1 or TRBD2 (6 bases each). Germline-derived CDR1 and CDR2 are SEHNR and FQNEAQ (reference sequence). The CDR3 spans 13 residues. V was cut by 5 bases and J by 15 bases, with 20 bases left in between. DNA for the CDR3: TGTGCCAGCAGCCCGAATAGGGGGGCAGTCCCGTTCTTC. This gives the protein CASSPNRGAVPFF.

Many counts were recorded for this clonotype. The chain has TRBV4-3 and TRBJ2-3; TRBD2 aligns across 7 bases. From germline, CDR1 is LGHNA and CDR2 YSLEER. Trimming at V came to 3 bases and at J to 0 bases, leaving 15 bases not matched to a gene. This CDR3 contains 19 residues. The DNA for the CDR3 is TGCGCCAGCAGCCAGGCGACTAGCAGAACACTCCTTAGCACAGATACGCAGTATTTT. This encodes CASSQATSRTLLSTDTQYF.

This clonotype was seen repeatedly, ten times or more. This chain links TRBV29-1 with TRBJ2-5; possible D gene TRBD2, 6 bases. Germline CDR1 and CDR2: SQVTM and ANQGSEA. V gave up 3 bases and J gave up 5 bases, with 16 bases separating them. This CDR3 has 14 amino acids. CDR3 loop: CSVEPRGVPETQYF. DNA for the CDR3: TGCAGCGTTGAGCCGCGGGGCGTTCCGGAGACCCAGTACTTC. The whole variable domain, remainder taken from reference TRBV29-1 and TRBJ2-5, is SAVISQKPSRDICQRGTSLTIQCQVDSQVTMMFWYRQQPGQSLTLIATANQGSEATYESGFVIDKFPISRPNLTFSTLTVSNMSPEDSSIYLCSVEPRGVPETQYFGPGTRLLVL.

This clonotype was observed a few times. CDR3 sequence (DNA): TGTGCCAGTGGACCGAGCTCCTACGAGCAGTACTTC. Its translation is CASGPSSYEQYF. The chain is built from TRBV7-9 and TRBJ2-7; D is undetermined. Trimming pared 9 bases from V and 0 bases from J, leaving 9 bases between. There are 12 residues in the CDR3. Germline V gives CDR1 SEHNR, CDR2 FQNEAQ (reference sequence).

This clonotype was detected many times. The genes are TRBV4-1 and TRBJ2-3, with D possibly being TRBD1 or TRBD2 (6 bases each). The germline gives CDR1 MGHRA, CDR2 YSYEKL. V gave up 3 bases and J gave up 1 base, with 14 bases separating them. The CDR3 is 16 amino acids. CDR3 DNA sequence: TGCGCCAGCAGCCAGGTGGGGGGCAGGGGCACAGATACGCAGTATTTT. It encodes CASSQVGGRGTDTQYF.